These 17 T cell receptor beta chains share one sample of origin, sequenced in a study of blood T cell repertoires in COVID-19. Assay used: immunoSEQ multiplex PCR; TCRdb lists only in-frame clones, some missing. The sample records some 250,000 clones, 65% to 85% being singletons. Sequenced: peripheral blood. The receptors were gathered from a woman aged 80 or older with acute or convalescent COVID-19.

This chain joins TRBV28 and TRBJ1-6; possibly TRBD1 for D (6 bases). V lost 11 bases and J 7 bases, leaving 15 bases between the germline ends. The CDR3 spans 13 residues. Germline V gives CDR1 MDHEN, CDR2 SYDVKM. CDR3 nucleotides: TGTGCCGGAAATGACAGGAAAAATTCACCCCTCCACTTT. Its protein is CAGNDRKNSPLHF.

The V call is TRBV6-5, the J call TRBJ1-1, with 7 bases lining up with TRBD1. Germline V gives CDR1 MNHEY, CDR2 SVGAGI. The CDR3 runs 14 residues. Trimming took 5 bases from V and 4 from J; bases not matched to a gene: 7. CDR3 sequence (DNA): TGTGCCAGCAGTCTAACAGGGGTGGCCACTGAAGCTTTCTTT. Translation: CASSLTGVATEAFF.

The table lists this clone with a count of one. The V call is TRBV11-2, the J call TRBJ1-3; D is undetermined. The germline V gene has CDR1 SGHAT and CDR2 FQNNGV. V was trimmed by 6 bases and J by 0 bases, leaving 6 bases between them. CDR3 size: 13 residues. CDR3 region: CASRLSSGNTIYF. The DNA for the CDR3 is TGTGCCAGCAGGCTTAGCTCTGGAAACACCATATATTTT.

The chain couples TRBV12-3 or TRBV12-4 to TRBJ1-2; D uncertain. This CDR3 contains 13 residues. The V and J ends lost 1 base and 4 bases respectively, with 7 bases between them. This CDR3 reads CASSLDSIYGYTF. Here the CDR3 DNA reads TGTGCCAGCAGTTTAGACAGCATCTATGGCTACACCTTC.

This clone was picked up a small number of times. V usage is TRBV3-1 (or the pseudogene TRBV3-2) and J usage is TRBJ1-5, with D maybe TRBD1 (6 bases). The V and J ends lost 2 bases and 0 bases respectively, with 14 bases between them. Germline V lookup: CDR1 LGHDT, CDR2 YNNKEL (reference sequence). This CDR3 has 17 amino acids. Here the CDR3 DNA reads TGTGCCAGCAGCCAAACCTTCGACAGGTATAGCAATCAGCCCCAGCATTTT. It encodes CASSQTFDRYSNQPQHF.

V gene TRBV6-5 combines with J gene TRBJ2-5; the match to TRBD2 covers 11 bases. V was clipped by 6 bases and J by 2 bases; unmatched bases: 5. This CDR3 is 15 amino acids long. Germline V CDR1 and CDR2: MNHEY, SVGAGI. The CDR3 spells CASSPLAGGQETQYF. In nucleotides, the CDR3 is TGTGCCAGCAGCCCCTTAGCGGGGGGGCAAGAGACCCAGTACTTC.

The CDR3 here is CASSPSPTGQETQYF. Written as DNA, the CDR3 is TGTGCCAGCAGCCCCTCCCCGACAGGCCAAGAGACCCAGTACTTC. V usage is TRBV5-4 and J usage is TRBJ2-5, with D perhaps TRBD1 (6 bases). Deletions cut 4 bases from V and 1 base from J, with 14 bases between. This CDR3 contains 15 residues. Germline CDR1 reads SGHNT; CDR2 reads YYREEE (reference sequence).

CDR3 region: CAISENPGGGYTF. The CDR3 DNA reads as TGTGCCATCAGTGAAAATCCGGGAGGGGGCTACACCTTC. The rearrangement uses TRBV10-3 and TRBJ1-2; D is ambiguous. V was clipped by 3 bases and J by 8 bases, with 13 bases between them. CDR3 size: 13 residues. Germline CDR1 ENHRY, CDR2 SYGVKD.

The chain recombines TRBV2 with TRBJ1-5, with D possibly being TRBD1 (5 bases). Germline V gene data show CDR1 as SNHLY and CDR2 as FYNNEI. The CDR3 covers 14 residues. Trimming took 8 bases from V and 2 from J, leaving 13 bases between them. CDR3 residues: CASSQGEGNQPQHF. Here the CDR3 DNA reads TGTGCCAGCTCACAAGGGGAAGGCAATCAGCCCCAGCATTTT.

The chain is built from TRBV3-1 (or the pseudogene TRBV3-2) and TRBJ2-1; tentatively, D is TRBD2 (6 bases). The germline CDR1 and CDR2 sequences are LGHDT and YNNKEL (reference sequence). The CDR3 has 15 residues. V was cut by 3 bases and J by 0 bases, with 9 bases left in between. CDR3 amino acids: CASSQTSGSYNEQFF. In DNA, the CDR3 is TGTGCCAGCAGCCAGACTAGTGGCTCCTACAATGAGCAGTTCTTC.

The rearrangement links TRBV21-1 to TRBJ2-5; TRBD1 was called by the table and not checked on the DNA. TRBV21-1 is an annotated pseudogene. The CDR3 consists of 14 residues. The CDR3 nucleotides read TGTGCCAGAACCCCGGGACAGAGAGAAAAGACCCAGTACTTC. It yields the protein CARTPGQREKTQYF.

This clone was observed a single time. The chain joins TRBV5-1 to TRBJ2-1, with 8 bases that match TRBD1. This CDR3 has 15 amino acids. CDR1 and CDR2 (germline): SGHRS, YFSETQ. J was trimmed by 4 bases and V by 3 bases; bases with no gene match: 6. The CDR3: CASSWDRPNYNEQFF. DNA for the CDR3: TGCGCCAGCAGCTGGGACAGGCCGAATTACAATGAGCAGTTCTTC.

In this sample, this clone turned up once. The gene calls are TRBV7-9 and TRBJ1-3, with D possibly matching TRBD1 (5 bases). Deletions cut 5 bases from V and 4 bases from J, with 12 bases between. The CDR3 extends over 14 amino acids. CDR1 is SEHNR and CDR2 is FQNEAQ in the germline V gene (reference sequence). CDR3 region: CASSITGAGNTIYF. DNA for the CDR3: TGTGCCAGCAGCATTACAGGCGCGGGAAACACCATATATTTT.

The rearrangement joins TRBV3-1 (or the pseudogene TRBV3-2) to TRBJ2-3, with 8 bases identical to TRBD2. The CDR3 runs to 16 residues. The ends lost 6 bases at V and 4 bases at J; junction bases unmatched: 12. Germline assignment: CDR1 LGHDT and CDR2 YNNKEL (reference sequence). As DNA, the CDR3 is TGTGCCAGCAGTCGTTTACGGGGGGGATTTCCAGATACGCAGTATTTT. This sequence encodes CASSRLRGGFPDTQYF.

The J gene is TRBJ2-7, the V gene TRBV6-6; 7 nucleotides align to TRBD1. The V gene's germline CDR1 is MNHNY and CDR2 SVGAGI (reference sequence). The length of the CDR3 is 12 residues. V shed 10 bases and J 3 bases; nucleotides not matched to a gene: 6. For the CDR3, the DNA is TGTGCCACTGAGACAGGGCACTACGAGCAGTACTTC. It codes for CATETGHYEQYF.

The chain joins TRBV9 to TRBJ2-2; D is perhaps TRBD2 (5 bases). Germline values: CDR1 SGDLS, CDR2 YYNGEE. Deletions cut 4 bases from V and 6 bases from J, with 13 bases between. There are 14 residues in the CDR3. CDR3 DNA: TGTGCCAGCAGCCCCCGTAGAGGGTCCGGGGAGCTGTTTTTT. Amino acid sequence: CASSPRRGSGELFF.

This clone was counted a few times. The chain uses TRBV18 and TRBJ1-2, with D possibly matching TRBD1 (5 bases). Trimming stripped 3 bases from V and 7 bases from J, with 18 bases between. The V gene's germline CDR1 is KGHSH and CDR2 LQKENI. There are 15 residues in the CDR3. The CDR3 coding sequence is TGTGCCAGCTCACCGACAGCTTCTCGAACGGGTGGCTACACCTTC. Protein: CASSPTASRTGGYTF.